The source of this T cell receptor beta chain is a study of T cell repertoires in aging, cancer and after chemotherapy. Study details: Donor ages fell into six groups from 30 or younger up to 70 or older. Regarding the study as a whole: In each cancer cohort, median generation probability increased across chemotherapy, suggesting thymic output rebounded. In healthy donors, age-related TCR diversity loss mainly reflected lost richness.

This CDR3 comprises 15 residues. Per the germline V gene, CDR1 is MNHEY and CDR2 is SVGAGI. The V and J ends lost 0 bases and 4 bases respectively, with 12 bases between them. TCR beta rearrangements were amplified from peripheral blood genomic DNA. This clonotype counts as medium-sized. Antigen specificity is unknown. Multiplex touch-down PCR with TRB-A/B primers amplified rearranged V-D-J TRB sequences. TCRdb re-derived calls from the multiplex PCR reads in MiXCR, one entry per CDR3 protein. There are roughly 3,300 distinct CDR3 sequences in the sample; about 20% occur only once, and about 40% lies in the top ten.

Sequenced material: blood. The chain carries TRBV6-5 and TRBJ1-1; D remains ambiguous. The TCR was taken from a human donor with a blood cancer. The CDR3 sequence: CASSYSGPGPTEAFF. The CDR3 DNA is TGTGCCAGCAGTTACTCCGGCCCGGGCCCCACTGAAGCTTTCTTT.